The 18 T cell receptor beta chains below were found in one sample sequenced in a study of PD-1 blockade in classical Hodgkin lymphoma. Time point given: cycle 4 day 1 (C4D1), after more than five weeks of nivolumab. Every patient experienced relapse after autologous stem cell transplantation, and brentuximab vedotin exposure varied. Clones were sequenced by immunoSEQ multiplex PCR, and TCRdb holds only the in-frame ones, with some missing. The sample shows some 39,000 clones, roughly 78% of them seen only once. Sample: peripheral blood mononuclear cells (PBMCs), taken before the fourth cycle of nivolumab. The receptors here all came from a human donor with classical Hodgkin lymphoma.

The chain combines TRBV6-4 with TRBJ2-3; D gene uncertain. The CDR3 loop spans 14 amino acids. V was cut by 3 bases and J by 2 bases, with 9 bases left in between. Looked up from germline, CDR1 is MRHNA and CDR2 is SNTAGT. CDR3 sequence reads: CASSESGNTDTQYF. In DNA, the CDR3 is TGTGCCAGCAGTGAATCCGGAAACACAGATACGCAGTATTTT.

This CDR3 reads CASSPGQGTEAFF. The CDR3, as DNA: TGTGCCAGCAGTCCGGGACAGGGAACTGAAGCTTTCTTT. The chain is built from TRBV27 and TRBJ1-1; TRBD1 aligns across 9 bases. CDR1 MNHEY and CDR2 SMNVEV come from the germline V gene (reference sequence). The CDR3 runs 13 residues. Unmatched junction bases numbered 3, after V lost 5 bases and J lost 5 bases.

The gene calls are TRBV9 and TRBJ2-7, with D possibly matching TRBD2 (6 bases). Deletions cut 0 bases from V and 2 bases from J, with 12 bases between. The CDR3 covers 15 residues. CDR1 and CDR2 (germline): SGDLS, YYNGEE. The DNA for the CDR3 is TGTGCCAGCAGCGTAGATGGCCGCGGGGCCTACGAGCAGTACTTC. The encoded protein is CASSVDGRGAYEQYF.

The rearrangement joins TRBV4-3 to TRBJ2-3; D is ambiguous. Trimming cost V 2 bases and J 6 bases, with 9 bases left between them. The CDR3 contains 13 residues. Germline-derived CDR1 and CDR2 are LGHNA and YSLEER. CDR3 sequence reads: CASSQRPSDTQYF. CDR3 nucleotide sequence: TGCGCCAGCAGCCAACGCCCCTCCGATACGCAGTATTTT.

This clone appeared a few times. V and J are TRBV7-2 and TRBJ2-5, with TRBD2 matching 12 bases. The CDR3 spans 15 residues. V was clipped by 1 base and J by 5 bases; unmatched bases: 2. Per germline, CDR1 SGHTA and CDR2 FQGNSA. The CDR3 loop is CASSLGLAGGETQYF. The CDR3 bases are TGTGCCAGCAGCTTAGGGCTAGCGGGGGGGGAGACCCAGTACTTC.

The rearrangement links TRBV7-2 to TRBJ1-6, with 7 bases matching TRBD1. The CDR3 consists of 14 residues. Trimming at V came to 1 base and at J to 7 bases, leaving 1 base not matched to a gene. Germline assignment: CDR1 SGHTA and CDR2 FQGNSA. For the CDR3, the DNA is TGTGCCAGCAGCTTAGAGGGGGCGAATTCACCCCTCCACTTT. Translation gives CASSLEGANSPLHF.

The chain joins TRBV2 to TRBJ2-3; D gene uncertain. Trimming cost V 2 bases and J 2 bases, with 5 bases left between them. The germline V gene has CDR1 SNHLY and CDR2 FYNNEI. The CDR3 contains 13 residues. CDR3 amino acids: CASSEPHTDTQYF. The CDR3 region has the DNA TGTGCCAGCAGTGAACCCCACACAGATACGCAGTATTTT.

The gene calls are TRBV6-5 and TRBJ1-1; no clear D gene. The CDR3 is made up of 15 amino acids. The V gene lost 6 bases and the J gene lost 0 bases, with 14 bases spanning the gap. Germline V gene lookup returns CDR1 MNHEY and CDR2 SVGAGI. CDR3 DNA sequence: TGTGCCAGCAGCGTGGATGGGTTTCTGAACACTGAAGCTTTCTTT. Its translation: CASSVDGFLNTEAFF.

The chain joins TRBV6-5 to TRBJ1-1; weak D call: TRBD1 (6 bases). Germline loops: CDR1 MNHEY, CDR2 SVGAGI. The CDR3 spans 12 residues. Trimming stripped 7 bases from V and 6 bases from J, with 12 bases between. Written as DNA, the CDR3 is TGTGCCAGCACCTCGGACAGCGCTGAAGCTTTCTTT. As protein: CASTSDSAEAFF.

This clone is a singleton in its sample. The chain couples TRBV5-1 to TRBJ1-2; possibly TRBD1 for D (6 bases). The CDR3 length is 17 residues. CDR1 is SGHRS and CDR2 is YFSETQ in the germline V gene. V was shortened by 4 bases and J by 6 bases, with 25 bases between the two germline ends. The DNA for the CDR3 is TGCGCCAGCAGCCGAGGTAGGGGGTATCCACTCAACAATGGCTACACCTTC. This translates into CASSRGRGYPLNNGYTF.

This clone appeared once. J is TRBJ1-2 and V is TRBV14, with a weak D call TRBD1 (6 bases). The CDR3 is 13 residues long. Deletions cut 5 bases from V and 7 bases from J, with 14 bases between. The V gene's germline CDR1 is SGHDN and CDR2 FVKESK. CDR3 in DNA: TGTGCCAGCAGCGTACAGGGTAGTAGTGGCTACACCTTC. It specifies CASSVQGSSGYTF.

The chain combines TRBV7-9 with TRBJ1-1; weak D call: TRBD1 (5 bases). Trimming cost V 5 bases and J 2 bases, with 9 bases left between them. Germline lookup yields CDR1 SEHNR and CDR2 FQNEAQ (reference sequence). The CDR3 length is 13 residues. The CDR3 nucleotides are TGTGCCAGCAGCCTCGGACACAACACTGAAGCTTTCTTT. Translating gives CASSLGHNTEAFF.

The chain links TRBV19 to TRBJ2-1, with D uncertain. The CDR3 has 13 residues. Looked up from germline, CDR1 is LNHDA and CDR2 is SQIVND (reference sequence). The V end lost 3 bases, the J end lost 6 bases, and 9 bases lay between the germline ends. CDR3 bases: TGTGCCAGTAGTATGGGGTGGGCCAATGAGCAGTTCTTC. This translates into CASSMGWANEQFF.

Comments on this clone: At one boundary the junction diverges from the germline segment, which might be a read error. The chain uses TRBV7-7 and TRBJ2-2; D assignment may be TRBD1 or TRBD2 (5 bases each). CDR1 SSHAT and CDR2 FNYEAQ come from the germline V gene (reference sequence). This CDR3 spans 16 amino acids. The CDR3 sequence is CASSPIGTANTGELFF. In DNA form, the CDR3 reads TGTGCTAGCAGCCCCATTGGGACGGCGAACACCGGGGAGCTGTTTTTT.

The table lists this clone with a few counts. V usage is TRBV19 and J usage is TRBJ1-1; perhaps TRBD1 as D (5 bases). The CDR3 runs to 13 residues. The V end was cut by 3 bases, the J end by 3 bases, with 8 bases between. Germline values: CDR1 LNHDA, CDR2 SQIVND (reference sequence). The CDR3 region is CASSMGGDTEAFF. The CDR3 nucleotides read TGTGCCAGTAGTATGGGGGGGGACACTGAAGCTTTCTTT.

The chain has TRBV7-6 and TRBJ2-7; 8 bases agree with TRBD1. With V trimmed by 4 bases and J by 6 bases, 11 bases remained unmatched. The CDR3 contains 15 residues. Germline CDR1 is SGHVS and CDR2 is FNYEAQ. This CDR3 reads CASSSSGGVYAEQYF. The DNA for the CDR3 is TGTGCCAGCAGCTCCTCAGGGGGCGTTTACGCCGAGCAGTACTTC.

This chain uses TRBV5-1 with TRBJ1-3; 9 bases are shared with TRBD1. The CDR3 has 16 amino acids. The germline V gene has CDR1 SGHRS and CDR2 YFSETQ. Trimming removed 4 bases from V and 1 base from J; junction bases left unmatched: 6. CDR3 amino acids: CASSAGTGRSGNTIYF. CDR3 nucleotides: TGCGCCAGCAGCGCGGGGACAGGGCGGTCTGGAAACACCATATATTTT.

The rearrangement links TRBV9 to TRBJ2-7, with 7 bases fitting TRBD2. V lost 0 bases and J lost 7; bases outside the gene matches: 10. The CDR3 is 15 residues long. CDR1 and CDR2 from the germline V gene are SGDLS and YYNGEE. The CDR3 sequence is CASSVVGEGLEEQYF. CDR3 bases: TGTGCCAGCAGCGTAGTAGGGGAGGGACTCGAAGAGCAGTACTTC.